This TCR beta chain was obtained from a study of shared clonotypes between healthy human individuals. Data came from immunoSEQ multiplex PCR; TCRdb stores just in-frame clones and leaves some out. The sample lists some 2.4 million clones, roughly 93% occurring once. A single count supports this clone. The germline CDR1 and CDR2 sequences are SGHVS and FQNEAQ. CDR3 length: 17 amino acids. V was pared by 0 bases and J by 5 bases, with 17 bases between. This chain uses TRBV7-8 with TRBJ2-1; tentatively, D is TRBD2 (5 bases). The sequence derives from a man aged 18 to 30 in good health. Some clones in this sample may be carry-over from other donors' samples. Sequences were obtained from naive CD4+ T cells from PBMCs. Specified subset: CD45RA+ positively selected. In nucleotides, the CDR3 is TGTGCCAGCAGCTTAGCGCGTCCTGGACTTTTCCACAATGAGCAGTTCTTC. As protein: CASSLARPGLFHNEQFF.